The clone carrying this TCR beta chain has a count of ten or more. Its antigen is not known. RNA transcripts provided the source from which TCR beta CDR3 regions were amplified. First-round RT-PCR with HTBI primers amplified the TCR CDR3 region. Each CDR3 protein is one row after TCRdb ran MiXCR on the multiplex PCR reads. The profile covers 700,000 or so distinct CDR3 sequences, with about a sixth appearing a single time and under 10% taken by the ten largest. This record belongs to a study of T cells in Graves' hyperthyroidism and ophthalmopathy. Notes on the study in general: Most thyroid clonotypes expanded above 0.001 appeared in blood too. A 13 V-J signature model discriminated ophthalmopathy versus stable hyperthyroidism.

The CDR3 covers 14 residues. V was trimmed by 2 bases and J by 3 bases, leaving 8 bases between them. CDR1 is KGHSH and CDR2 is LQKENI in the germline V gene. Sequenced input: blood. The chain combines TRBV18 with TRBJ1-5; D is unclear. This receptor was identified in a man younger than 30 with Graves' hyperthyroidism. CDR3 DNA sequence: TGTGCCAGCTCACCAGAGGGTGCCAATCAGCCCCAGCATTTT. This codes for CASSPEGANQPQHF.